The 4 T cell receptor beta chains below were found in one sample sequenced in a study of blood T cells in healthy people across ages. A second PCR, run for roughly 6 to 11 cycles, used a sample-barcoded 5' primer plus a J-beta primer mix. Each CDR3 protein gets one entry after TCRdb re-called the 5' RACE reads with MiXCR. Here the sample spans approximately 960,000 distinct CDR3 sequences, about 27% being singletons. The data were also submitted as part of a second study, on T cells of mothers and their children.

Sample: blood. All receptors come from a woman aged 40-49 years in good health.

This clonotype showed up many times. The genes are TRBV7-2 and TRBJ1-1; unclear D gene. The germline gives CDR1 SGHTA, CDR2 FQGNSA. This CDR3 is 12 amino acids long. Trimming shortened V by 1 base and J by 5 bases, and 5 bases separated the two germline ends. The chain's CDR3 is CASSLGLTEAFF. DNA for the CDR3: TGTGCCAGCAGCTTAGGACTAACTGAAGCTTTCTTT.

This clonotype was seen only a few times. The chain recombines TRBV15 with TRBJ1-1; D is unresolved. The CDR3 is 12 amino acids. V gave up 1 base and J gave up 7 bases, with 7 bases separating them. Germline V gene lookup returns CDR1 LNHNV and CDR2 YYDKDF (reference sequence). CDR3 sequence reads: CATSRAPGEAFF. CDR3 bases: TGTGCCACCAGCAGAGCCCCAGGTGAAGCTTTCTTT.

Remarks on this clonotype: Given a much more abundant clone one base away, this may be a read error. The chain joins TRBV7-9 to TRBJ1-2; no clear D. The CDR3 length is 12 residues. Germline CDR1 SEHNR, CDR2 FQNEAQ (reference sequence). CDR3 amino acids: CASSPLMNGHTF. The CDR3 DNA reads as TGTGCCAGCAGCCCCCTGATGAATGGCCACACCTTC.

In this sample, this clonotype turned up many times. The V and J genes are TRBV6-6 and TRBJ2-1; D might be TRBD1 (5 bases). V shed 5 bases and J shed 6 bases, with 11 bases lying between them. Germline V CDR1 and CDR2: MNHNY, SVGAGI (reference sequence). The CDR3 covers 13 residues. The CDR3 nucleotides are TGTGCCAGCAGTCCCACAGGCGCCAATGAGCAGTTCTTC. Encoded protein: CASSPTGANEQFF.